This T cell receptor (beta chain) was documented in a study of blood T cells in healthy people across ages. Extraction yielded at least 5.5 micrograms of total RNA per sample. A second PCR, run for roughly 7 to 12 cycles, used a sample-barcoded 5' primer plus a J-beta primer mix. Each of the cDNA molecules was tagged by a template-switch adaptor with 12 random nucleotides. Using its own MiXCR run on the 5' RACE reads, TCRdb lists one record per CDR3 protein. The data hold 600,000 to 850,000 distinct CDR3 sequences, with 20% to 25% observed a single time. Study-level results: Both naive CD4+ cell counts and diversity were greater in long-lived donors than in aged donors.

This clonotype has only one observation. Its matching antigen is unknown. The junction departs from the called germline gene at one end, perhaps through a read error. This sample was shared with a second study, whose subject was T cells of mothers and their children. Turning to that study: Healthy Caucasian mothers, three in number, and their six children were the donors.

Sequenced: blood. The TCR comes from a boy younger than 18 in good health.

CDR3 loop: CASSLVGPGTEAFF. Written as DNA, the CDR3 is TGTGCCAGTAGCTTAGTGGGGCCAGGCACTGAAGCTTTCTTT. The rearrangement uses TRBV7-9 and TRBJ1-1, with D perhaps TRBD1 (5 bases). Per the germline V gene, CDR1 is SEHNR and CDR2 is FQNEAQ (reference sequence). The CDR3 contains 14 residues. The whole variable domain, filled in from reference TRBV7-9 and TRBJ1-1, reads DTGVSQNPRHKITKRGQNVTFRCDPISEHNRLYWYRQTLGQGPEFLTYFQNEAQLEKSRLLSDRFSAERPKGSFSTLEIQRTEQGDSAMYLCASSLVGPGTEAFFGQGTRLTVV.